A selection of T cell receptor beta chains follows, all from one sample in a study of cytomegalovirus exposure and HLA in healthy donors. TCRdb's table, derived via immunoSEQ multiplex PCR, lists solely in-frame clones and lacks some. The table has roughly 75,000 clones, approximately 80% seen once. The material sequenced was PBMCs. These TCRs come from a man in his 70s in good health and CMV-seropositive. Each CDR3 is given with its conserved first and last residue. Each record gives: J gene, V gene, D gene, clone size, CDR3 DNA, CDR3 protein. A D gene is named only where the DNA matches it firmly. For some rows the clone size is stated as once, few or many, or as a class when expanded; others skip it.

>TRBJ2-3|TRBV7-9|.|.
TGTGCCAGCAGCTTAGACAGGAAAATGGATACGCAGTATTTT
CASSLDRKMDTQYF
>TRBJ1-1|TRBV18|TRBD1|.
TGTGCCAGCTCACCGACAGGGGACACTGAAGCTTTCTTT
CASSPTGDTEAFF
>TRBJ2-7|TRBV29-1|TRBD1|.
TGCAGCGTAAAGGGCCAGGGGGCGTCGGGAGAGCAGTACTTC
CSVKGQGASGEQYF
>TRBJ1-4|TRBV7-2|TRBD1|.
TGTGCCAGCAGCTTGATACAGGGGGGAAAACTGTTTTTT
CASSLIQGGKLFF
>TRBJ1-3|TRBV18|TRBD1|.
TGTGCCAGCTCTCCGACAGGGAGCTCTGGAAACACCATATATTTT
CASSPTGSSGNTIYF
>TRBJ2-1|TRBV7-9|TRBD2|.
TGTGCCAGCAGCTTGGGGCTATTCGTCAAGCGGGGGGAGGAGCAGTTCTTC
CASSLGLFVKRGEEQFF
>TRBJ1-1|TRBV9|.|few
TGTGCCAGCAGCGCAGGACAGCTGAACACTGAAGCTTTCTTT
CASSAGQLNTEAFF
>TRBJ2-4|TRBV7-2|.|once
TGTGCCAGCAGCCCCTCGGGTTTCCTAGCCAAAAACATTCAGTACTTC
CASSPSGFLAKNIQYF
>TRBJ2-1|TRBV10-3|.|.
TGTGCCATCAGCCCAACTGGGACTCACAGGAGCGAGCAGTTCTTC
CAISPTGTHRSEQFF
>TRBJ1-4|TRBV9|TRBD1|.
TGTGCCAGCAGCGCTGGGACAGTCGTTGAGGGACTGTTTTTT
CASSAGTVVEGLFF
>TRBJ2-5|TRBV5-4|.|.
TGTGCCAGCAGCTTGTACGGAGTCGGAAACCAAGAGACCCAGTACTTC
CASSLYGVGNQETQYF
>TRBJ1-6|TRBV14|.|.
TGTGCCAGCAGCCAAGAAGTCCGCGGACCCCTCCACTTT
CASSQEVRGPLHF
>TRBJ2-7|TRBV6-1|.|.
TGTGCCAGCAGCCCCCCGGACTGGTCTTCCTACGAGCAGTACTTC
CASSPPDWSSYEQYF
>TRBJ2-3|TRBV5-1|.|.
TGCGCCAGCAGCACGGGACAAATCACAGATACGCAGTATTTT
CASSTGQITDTQYF
>TRBJ2-3|TRBV11-2|.|.
TGTGCCAGCAGCTGGAGGGTCTGGACAGATACGCAGTATTTT
CASSWRVWTDTQYF
>TRBJ2-5|TRBV7-3|.|.
TGTGCCAGCAGGGTTGGGACTTCCCCGATGAAGACCCAGTACTTC
CASRVGTSPMKTQYF
>TRBJ2-2|TRBV30|.|.
TGTGCCTGGAGTGGAACCACGGCCGGGGAGCTGTTTTTT
CAWSGTTAGELFF
>TRBJ1-4|TRBV15|.|few
TGTGCCACGGTCGCAGAAGGGGGTTTTAATGAAAAACTGTTTTTT
CATVAEGGFNEKLFF
>TRBJ2-7|TRBV18|TRBD2|.
TGTGCCAGCTCACCAGCGGGAGGGCCCTACGAGCAGTACTTC
CASSPAGGPYEQYF
>TRBJ2-1|TRBV6-5|TRBD2|.
TGTGCCAGCAGTGCTACTAGCGGGAGGATGGTGCAGTTCTTC
CASSATSGRMVQFF
>TRBJ2-2|TRBV10-2|.|.
TGCGCCAGCAAAGGGACTGCGAACACCGGGGAGCTGTTTTTT
CASKGTANTGELFF
>TRBJ1-4|TRBV11-2|TRBD1|.
TGTGCCAGCAGCTTAATGGCAGGGGGTAATGAAAAACTGTTTTTT
CASSLMAGGNEKLFF
>TRBJ1-3|TRBV7-2|TRBD1|once
TGTGCCAGCAGCTTAGTAGGGGACAGGTTCGACTCTGGAAACACCATATATTTT
CASSLVGDRFDSGNTIYF
>TRBJ2-3|TRBV7-9|.|few
TGTGCCAGCAGCTTAGTCGTTGCAGATACGCAGTATTTT
CASSLVVADTQYF
>TRBJ1-2|TRBV4-2|.|.
TGTGCCAGCAGCCAAGGGCAGGGAAATGGCTACACCTTC
CASSQGQGNGYTF
>TRBJ2-7|TRBV19|TRBD2|.
TGTGCCAGTAGTATAGGGACAGCGGGAGGTTACGAGCAGTACTTC
CASSIGTAGGYEQYF
>TRBJ2-7|TRBV18|.|.
TGTGCCAGCTCAGAACTGGGAGGTCCCTACGAGCAGTACTTC
CASSELGGPYEQYF
>TRBJ1-1|TRBV25-1|.|.
TGTGCCCCCCGGGGTGGGGGGGGCAACACTGAAGCTTTCTTT
CAPRGGGGNTEAFF
>TRBJ2-1|TRBV7-8|TRBD1|.
TGTGCCAGCAGCCCGGACAGGGGTGGGCACAATGAGCAGTTCTTC
CASSPDRGGHNEQFF
>TRBJ2-1|TRBV11-2|.|once
TGTGCCAGCAGCTTAGCCAGATACAATGAGCAGTTCTTC
CASSLARYNEQFF
>TRBJ2-4|TRBV5-1|TRBD2|.
TGCGCCAGCAGCGTGACTAGCGGGGTGGCCAAAAACATTCAGTACTTC
CASSVTSGVAKNIQYF
>TRBJ2-7|TRBV2|TRBD1|.
TGTGCCAGCAGTGGACAGGGGGCGGGAGAGCAGTACTTC
CASSGQGAGEQYF
>TRBJ1-4|TRBV9|.|.
TGTGCCAGCAGCGTAGGAGGGTGGACTAATGAAAAACTGTTTTTT
CASSVGGWTNEKLFF
>TRBJ1-1|TRBV25-1|TRBD1|once
TGTGCCAGCAGTGAGTTGGACAGGGCGAACACTGAAGCTTTCTTT
CASSELDRANTEAFF
>TRBJ1-1|TRBV30|.|.
TGTGCCTGGACCGCACACCCGAACACTGAAGCTTTCTTT
CAWTAHPNTEAFF
>TRBJ1-2|TRBV28|.|.
TGTGCCAGCACCCCCTTCGGAACTATAACTAACTATGGCTACACCTTC
CASTPFGTITNYGYTF
>TRBJ2-7|TRBV6-5|.|.
TGTGCCAGCACCAGTGGTAGCGAGTACGAGCAGTACTTC
CASTSGSEYEQYF
>TRBJ2-7|TRBV5-5|.|.
TGTGCCAGCAGCCCGCAGCCCGGGTCTGCCTACGAGCAGTACTTC
CASSPQPGSAYEQYF
>TRBJ2-7|TRBV6-5|.|.
TGTGCCAGCAGTTACTTGGGGGGTAACGAGCAGTACTTC
CASSYLGGNEQYF
>TRBJ1-1|TRBV18|.|.
TGTGCCAGCTCACCGCGGACAGCCAACACTGAAGCTTTCTTT
CASSPRTANTEAFF
>TRBJ1-6|TRBV15|TRBD1|.
TGTGCCACCAGCCGGGACAGAAAATCACCCCTCCACTTT
CATSRDRKSPLHF
>TRBJ2-3|TRBV6-1|.|.
TGTGCCAGCAGTGAAGCCCGACTATCCCGAACCAACACAGATACGCAGTATTTT
CASSEARLSRTNTDTQYF
>TRBJ2-6|TRBV7-9|TRBD1|once
TGTGCCAGCAGCTTAGCCGGGACAGGGGGGTCTCGCGGGGCCAACGTCCTGACTTTC
CASSLAGTGGSRGANVLTF
>TRBJ2-5|TRBV2|.|.
TGTGCCAGCGGTGAGCGGCAAGAGACCCAGTACTTC
CASGERQETQYF
>TRBJ1-1|TRBV6-1|.|.
TGTGCCAGCACCATAGGGACACCAACTGACCCTGAAGCTTTCTTT
CASTIGTPTDPEAFF
>TRBJ2-1|TRBV19|.|.
TGTGCCAGTAGTATAGTAGCTTGGGAGAGTGAGCAGTTCTTC
CASSIVAWESEQFF
>TRBJ2-6|TRBV7-2|.|few
TGTGCCAGCAGACTCTCTGGGGCCAACGTCCTGACTTTC
CASRLSGANVLTF
>TRBJ1-5|TRBV4-1|TRBD1|.
TGCGCCAGCAGCCAAGGGCAGGGGGCCGGGCAGCCCCAGCATTTT
CASSQGQGAGQPQHF
>TRBJ2-1|TRBV2|.|.
TGTGCCAGCAGTGGTCAGGGGTCTAAAACCCATGAGCAGTTCTTC
CASSGQGSKTHEQFF